The T cell receptor beta chain under discussion was sequenced for a study of T cell repertoires in cytomegalovirus infection. In TCRdb, the reads were re-called with MiXCR into one record per CDR3 protein. The table includes 550,000 to 700,000 distinct CDR3 sequences, 35% to 50% detected once. For this clonotype: Its antigen is as yet unknown.

This receptor was obtained from a human donor in good health (CMV status not recorded). Some clones in this sample may be carry-over from other donors' samples. This material consisted of cultured PBMCs, taken from culture after CMV antigen stimulation.

DNA for the CDR3: TGCAGCGTCGACCCGAGCATTCTCGGAGAGACCCAGTACTTC. It yields the protein CSVDPSILGETQYF. The V gene is TRBV29-1, the J gene TRBJ2-5; the D is unclear. V was clipped by 6 bases and J by 4 bases, with 18 bases between them. Germline CDR1 SQVTM, CDR2 ANQGSEA. The CDR3 is 14 residues long.